The next 32 T cell receptor beta chains were all read from a single sample in a study of somatic mutations in cytotoxic T cells in rheumatoid arthritis. Method: immunoSEQ multiplex PCR; TCRdb's copy keeps in-frame clones and lacks some. The sample yields around 24,000 clones, about 80% seen once. Sequenced: CD8+ T cells sorted from blood. Receptor source: a man in his fifties or sixties in good health.

In its sample, this clone was seen a few times. The chain uses TRBV6-5 and TRBJ1-5; TRBD1 matches 8 bases. The ends lost 5 bases at V and 5 bases at J; junction bases unmatched: 5. Germline CDR1 reads MNHEY; CDR2 reads SVGAGI. CDR3 size: 14 residues. The CDR3 coding sequence is TGTGCCAGCAGTCCGGGACAGGAGTATCAGCCCCAGCATTTT. Protein sequence: CASSPGQEYQPQHF.

The rearrangement links TRBV5-5 to TRBJ1-1; D unclear. Germline values: CDR1 SGHKS, CDR2 YYEKEE (reference sequence). The CDR3 sequence is 14 residues long. Trimming took 2 bases from V and 0 from J, leaving 8 bases between them. As DNA, the CDR3 is TGTGCCAGCAGCTTCTTGGAATTGAACACTGAAGCTTTCTTT. The encoded protein is CASSFLELNTEAFF. Together with reference TRBV5-5 and TRBJ1-1, the CDR3 gives the full variable domain: DAGVTQSPTHLIKTRGQQVTLRCSPISGHKSVSWYQQVLGQGPQFIFQYYEKEERGRGNFPDRFSARQFPNYSSELNVNALLLGDSALYLCASSFLELNTEAFFGQGTRLTVV.

The chain carries TRBV9 and TRBJ2-1, with TRBD1 matching over 9 bases. CDR1 is SGDLS, CDR2 YYNGEE, per germline. The CDR3 length is 14 residues. Trimming at V came to 3 bases and at J to 10 bases, leaving 8 bases not matched to a gene. In DNA, the CDR3 is TGTGCCAGCAGCGGGGACAGGGCGAAGAGAGAGCAGTTCTTC. Protein sequence: CASSGDRAKREQFF.

V and J are TRBV9 and TRBJ2-7; TRBD2 might be the D (6 bases). The germline gives CDR1 SGDLS, CDR2 YYNGEE. The V and J ends lost 0 bases and 2 bases respectively, with 12 bases between them. CDR3 size: 15 residues. CDR3 nucleotides: TGTGCCAGCAGCGTAGATAGCGGAGCCGCCTACGAGCAGTACTTC. Protein sequence: CASSVDSGAAYEQYF.

This clone was recorded only once. This chain joins TRBV6-1 and TRBJ1-1; 7 nucleotides match TRBD1. Trimming at V came to 7 bases and at J to 5 bases, leaving 10 bases not matched to a gene. Germline assignment: CDR1 MNHNS and CDR2 SASEGT. The CDR3 has 14 amino acids. The CDR3 DNA reads as TGTGCCAGCACCAATAGGAACAGGGGTACTGAAGCTTTCTTT. This codes for CASTNRNRGTEAFF.

The V call is TRBV2, the J call TRBJ1-2, with TRBD1 as a possible D gene (5 bases). Germline values: CDR1 SNHLY, CDR2 FYNNEI. Trimming cost V 2 bases and J 0 bases, with 13 bases left between them. The CDR3 is 16 amino acids. The CDR3 region has the DNA TGTGCCAGCAGTGAATCAGGGACCTCAACTAACTATGGCTACACCTTC. This encodes CASSESGTSTNYGYTF.

This sequence joins TRBV15 and TRBJ2-7, with TRBD1 as a possible D gene (6 bases). Trimming left V 0 bases short and J 5 bases short, with 11 bases between. Germline assignment: CDR1 LNHNV and CDR2 YYDKDF (reference sequence). The length of the CDR3 is 14 residues. CDR3 loop: CATSRDGDIDEQYF. CDR3 in DNA: TGTGCCACCAGCAGAGACGGGGACATCGACGAGCAGTACTTC. Using reference TRBV15 and TRBJ2-7 for the parts outside the CDR3, the full variable domain is DAMVIQNPRYQVTQFGKPVTLSCSQTLNHNVMYWYQQKSSQAPKLLFHYYDKDFNNEADTPDNFQSRRPNTSFCFLDIRSPGLGDTAMYLCATSRDGDIDEQYFGPGTRLTVT.

This rearrangement joins TRBV6-5 to TRBJ2-7; the D call may be TRBD1 or TRBD2 (6 bases each). Trimming stripped 0 bases from V and 2 bases from J, with 11 bases between. CDR3 size: 15 residues. Germline lookup yields CDR1 MNHEY and CDR2 SVGAGI. CDR3 region: CASSYSNRGAYEQYF. The CDR3 DNA sequence: TGTGCCAGCAGTTACTCGAATAGGGGGGCCTACGAGCAGTACTTC.

This clone was counted only a few times. The V and J genes are TRBV4-2 and TRBJ1-1, with D maybe TRBD1 (5 bases). This CDR3 spans 15 amino acids. Trimming took 0 bases from V and 6 from J, leaving 14 bases between them. Looked up from germline, CDR1 is LGHNA and CDR2 is YNFKEQ. The CDR3 here is CASSQDLLGTSEAFF. The CDR3 DNA sequence: TGTGCCAGCAGCCAAGATCTACTGGGGACCTCTGAAGCTTTCTTT.

The chain carries TRBV29-1 and TRBJ2-3, with TRBD2 matching 13 bases. This CDR3 contains 15 residues. Germline CDR1 SQVTM, CDR2 ANQGSEA. V gave up 5 bases and J gave up 2 bases; unmatched junction bases: 4. CDR3 loop: CSVRLAGGLTDTQYF. As DNA, the CDR3 is TGCAGCGTTCGACTAGCGGGAGGACTCACAGATACGCAGTATTTT.

This chain connects TRBV5-5 to TRBJ2-7, with a weak D call TRBD1 (6 bases). Germline CDR1 is SGHKS and CDR2 is YYEKEE (reference sequence). The CDR3 loop spans 13 amino acids. Trimming removed 1 base at V and 2 bases at J, with 7 bases between. This chain's CDR3 is CASSLRGTYEQYF. The CDR3 DNA is TGTGCCAGCAGCTTGAGGGGGACCTACGAGCAGTACTTC.

The chain has TRBV9 and TRBJ2-1, with D possibly matching TRBD2 (6 bases). The CDR3 covers 16 residues. The V end lost 4 bases, the J end lost 5 bases, and 19 bases lay between the germline ends. Germline V gene data show CDR1 as SGDLS and CDR2 as YYNGEE. CDR3 in DNA: TGTGCCAGCAGCTCCCGGGGGATAGCGCAGAACAATGAGCAGTTCTTC. Protein product: CASSSRGIAQNNEQFF.

J is TRBJ2-1 and V is TRBV10-3; TRBD2 agrees at 7 bases. The CDR3 sequence is 16 residues long. CDR1 ENHRY and CDR2 SYGVKD come from the germline V gene. With V trimmed by 2 bases and J by 1 base, 5 bases remained unmatched. CDR3 nucleotides: TGTGCCATCAGTGAGAGGGAGGGCGGGTCCTACAATGAGCAGTTCTTC. Its protein is CAISEREGGSYNEQFF.

This clone was observed a handful of times. The chain couples TRBV7-9 to TRBJ2-7; no clear D gene. CDR3 length: 16 amino acids. CDR1 is SEHNR and CDR2 is FQNEAQ in the germline V gene (reference sequence). V was clipped by 4 bases and J by 0 bases, with 16 bases between them. The CDR3 loop reads CASSSDRLYGSYEQYF. DNA of the CDR3: TGTGCCAGCAGCTCCGACCGCCTGTACGGCTCCTACGAGCAGTACTTC.

In this sample, this clone turned up a few times. The rearrangement uses TRBV5-1 and TRBJ2-7, with 12 bases aligning to TRBD1. Trimming took 4 bases from V and 5 from J; bases not matched to a gene: 4. Germline V lookup: CDR1 SGHRS, CDR2 YFSETQ. This CDR3 has 14 amino acids. The CDR3 nucleotides are TGCGCCAGCAGCAGGGGACAGGGGGCGCACGAGCAGTACTTC. Translated: CASSRGQGAHEQYF.

The rearrangement uses TRBV6-1 and TRBJ2-7; a weak D match, TRBD2 (6 bases). V shed 6 bases and J shed 2 bases, with 11 bases lying between them. From germline, CDR1 is MNHNS and CDR2 SASEGT. The CDR3 sequence is 13 residues long. The CDR3: CASRQGLTYEQYF. CDR3 coding DNA: TGTGCCAGCAGGCAGGGACTTACCTACGAGCAGTACTTC.

The chain links TRBV28 to TRBJ2-7, with 9 bases aligning to TRBD2. The germline V gene encodes CDR1 MDHEN and CDR2 SYDVKM. The CDR3 runs 15 residues. The ends lost 5 bases at V and 2 bases at J; junction bases unmatched: 7. The CDR3 protein is CASSEPLAGPYEQYF. The CDR3 DNA reads as TGTGCCAGCAGTGAGCCGCTAGCGGGGCCCTACGAGCAGTACTTC.

The rearrangement uses TRBV7-8 and TRBJ2-1; 7 positions match TRBD2. Germline V gives CDR1 SGHVS, CDR2 FQNEAQ. The V segment lost 7 bases and the J segment 6 bases; nucleotides outside the gene matches: 15. The CDR3 runs to 16 residues. The chain's CDR3 is CASTERSGLGRNEQFF. In DNA form, the CDR3 reads TGTGCCAGCACCGAAAGGTCTGGACTAGGGCGCAATGAGCAGTTCTTC. The variable domain in full, with the rest retrieved from reference TRBV7-8 and TRBJ2-1, is GAGVSQSPRYKVAKRGQDVALRCDPISGHVSLFWYQQALGQGPEFLTYFQNEAQLDKSGLPSDRFFAERPEGSVSTLKIQRTQQEDSAVYLCASTERSGLGRNEQFFGPGTRLTVL.

V usage is TRBV6-6 and J usage is TRBJ2-1, with TRBD2 as a possible D gene (6 bases). Per the germline V gene, CDR1 is MNHNY and CDR2 is SVGAGI (reference sequence). V lost 8 bases and J 5 bases, leaving 16 bases between the germline ends. The CDR3 length is 14 residues. CDR3 region: CASRRGEGHNEQFF. The CDR3 DNA reads as TGTGCCAGCCGGAGGGGAGAGGGGCACAATGAGCAGTTCTTC.

The count of this clone is one. The chain carries TRBV10-2 and TRBJ2-5; D remains ambiguous. Matching the DNA end better, TRBJ2-7 makes the J call doubtful. This CDR3 contains 11 residues. Germline CDR1 WSHSY, CDR2 SAAADI. This CDR3 reads CASRASYEQYF. The CDR3 nucleotides read TGCGCCAGCAGGGCCAGCTACGAGCAGTACTTC.

The genes are TRBV6-5 and TRBJ1-5; D remains unclear. The CDR3 is 14 residues long. V lost 4 bases to trimming and J lost 4 bases, with 11 bases between them. Germline CDR1 is MNHEY and CDR2 is SVGAGI. CDR3 region: CASSLGSENQPQHF. The DNA of the CDR3 is TGTGCCAGCAGTTTGGGATCAGAAAATCAGCCCCAGCATTTT.

V is TRBV28 and J is TRBJ2-7; the match to TRBD2 covers 7 bases. Germline CDR1 and CDR2: MDHEN and SYDVKM. Losses at the gene ends were 8 bases for V and 4 bases for J; bases not matched to a gene: 11. The CDR3 spans 14 residues. The DNA for the CDR3 is TGTGCCAGCGGACGGGCGGGAGATTGGTACGAGCAGTACTTC. Translated: CASGRAGDWYEQYF.

This sequence joins TRBV27 and TRBJ1-5; tentative D call: TRBD1 (5 bases). CDR1 is MNHEY, CDR2 SMNVEV, per germline (reference sequence). The CDR3 contains 13 residues. V gave up 3 bases and J gave up 7 bases, with 10 bases separating them. The CDR3, as DNA: TGTGCCAGCAGTTTGGGGGTTGGACAGCCCCAGCATTTT. The encoded protein is CASSLGVGQPQHF.

This chain links TRBV6-5 with TRBJ2-7; TRBD1 is a possible D gene (6 bases). Per germline, CDR1 MNHEY and CDR2 SVGAGI. Trimming took off 3 bases at V and 4 bases at J, with 13 bases between the two ends. The CDR3 is 14 residues long. CDR3 in amino acids: CASSYGQIGYEQYF. The CDR3 DNA reads as TGTGCCAGCAGTTATGGACAGATCGGGTACGAGCAGTACTTC.

The rearrangement joins TRBV6-4 to TRBJ2-1, with D tentatively TRBD1 (6 bases). CDR3 length equals 16 residues. Between the trimmed V and J ends, which lost 10 bases and 5 bases, there was a span of 24 bases. Germline V lookup: CDR1 MRHNA, CDR2 SNTAGT. The DNA of the CDR3 is TGTGCCATCGATCCAGGGGTGGGTAGGGCACACAATGAGCAGTTCTTC. Translation gives CAIDPGVGRAHNEQFF.

The genes are TRBV19 and TRBJ2-3; D ambiguous. Trimming pared 8 bases from V and 0 bases from J, leaving 9 bases between. The CDR3 extends over 13 amino acids. The V gene's germline CDR1 is LNHDA and CDR2 SQIVND (reference sequence). CDR3 amino acids: CASGGSSTDTQYF. For the CDR3, the DNA is TGTGCCAGTGGTGGGTCTAGCACAGATACGCAGTATTTT.

The V call is TRBV2, the J call TRBJ2-3, with 8 bases aligning to TRBD2. In germline, CDR1 is SNHLY, CDR2 FYNNEI. This CDR3 region has 14 residues. Trimming took 8 bases from V and 4 from J; bases not matched to a gene: 8. The CDR3 loop reads CASPAGLGPDTQYF. The DNA of the CDR3 is TGTGCCAGCCCTGCGGGACTAGGGCCAGATACGCAGTATTTT.

The rearrangement links TRBV9 to TRBJ2-7; a possible D gene is TRBD2 (5 bases). Germline CDR1 is SGDLS and CDR2 is YYNGEE. Trimming shortened V by 0 bases and J by 2 bases, and 15 bases separated the two germline ends. The CDR3 has 16 amino acids. CDR3 nucleotides: TGTGCCAGCAGCGTAGAGTTTGGGAGTAGGCCCTACGAGCAGTACTTC. Amino acids: CASSVEFGSRPYEQYF.

The J gene is TRBJ2-7, the V gene TRBV4-1, with D perhaps matching TRBD1 (5 bases). Germline lookup yields CDR1 MGHRA and CDR2 YSYEKL. Trimming removed 2 bases at V and 3 bases at J, with 14 bases between. CDR3 length: 15 residues. This CDR3 is CASSQSRVNFYEQYF. CDR3 DNA sequence: TGCGCCAGCAGCCAAAGCAGGGTAAACTTCTACGAGCAGTACTTC.

V usage is TRBV11-2 and J usage is TRBJ2-7; D gene ambiguous. Germline V CDR1 and CDR2: SGHAT, FQNNGV. V was cut by 1 base and J by 4 bases, with 8 bases left in between. The length of the CDR3 is 13 residues. CDR3 in amino acids: CASSLGSTYEQYF. For the CDR3, the DNA is TGTGCCAGCAGCTTAGGGTCCACATACGAGCAGTACTTC.

The rearrangement links TRBV28 to TRBJ2-1; D remains ambiguous. The germline CDR1 and CDR2 sequences are MDHEN and SYDVKM. Between the trimmed V and J ends, which lost 6 bases and 3 bases, there was a span of 6 bases. This CDR3 comprises 12 residues. CDR3 protein: CASRDDYNEQFF. CDR3 in DNA: TGTGCCAGCAGAGACGACTACAATGAGCAGTTCTTC.

V is TRBV4-1 and J is TRBJ2-1; possibly TRBD2 for D (6 bases). The length of the CDR3 is 12 residues. Trimming stripped 3 bases from V and 10 bases from J, with 10 bases between. Germline lookup yields CDR1 MGHRA and CDR2 YSYEKL. The CDR3 region is CASSHRGREQFF. The CDR3 DNA reads as TGCGCCAGCAGCCACCGAGGGAGGGAGCAGTTCTTC.